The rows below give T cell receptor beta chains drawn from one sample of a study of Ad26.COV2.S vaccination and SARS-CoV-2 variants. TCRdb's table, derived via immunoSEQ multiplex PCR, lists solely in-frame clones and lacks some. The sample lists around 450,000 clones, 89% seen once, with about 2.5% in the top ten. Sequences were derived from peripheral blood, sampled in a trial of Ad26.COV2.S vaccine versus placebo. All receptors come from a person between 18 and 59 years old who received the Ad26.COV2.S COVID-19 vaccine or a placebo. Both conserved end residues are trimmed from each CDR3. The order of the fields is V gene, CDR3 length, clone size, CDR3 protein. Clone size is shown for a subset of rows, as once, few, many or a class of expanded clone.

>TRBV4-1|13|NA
ASSPAVAGNQPQH
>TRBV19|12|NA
ASIQGSQNGKLF
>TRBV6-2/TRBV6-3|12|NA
ASSYPRLAGVEF
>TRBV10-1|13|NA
ASTNLPHIQETQY
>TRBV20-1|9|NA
SGVHQETQY
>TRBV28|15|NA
ASYPLLGGRSTDTQY
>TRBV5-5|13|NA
ASSQRPAYNSPLH
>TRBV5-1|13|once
ASSLAAGDARVLF
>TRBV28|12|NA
ASRNGQGSEKLF
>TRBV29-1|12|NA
SVEILAGQETQY
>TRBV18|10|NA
ASSPAGTIGA
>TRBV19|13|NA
ASSPRGAGQTEAF
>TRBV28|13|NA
ASSLVGGPNYGYT
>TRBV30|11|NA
AWSVHAVGEQY
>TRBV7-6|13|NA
ASSRTGGTGNTIY
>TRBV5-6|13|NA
ASSFRTGTNYGYT
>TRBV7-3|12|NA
ASSLAVHTDTQY
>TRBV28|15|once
ASSLSGWALTIYEQY
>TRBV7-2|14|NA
ASSTTDRRVYNEQF
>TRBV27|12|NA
ASRTADGRYEQY
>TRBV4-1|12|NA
ASSQQLLNSPLH
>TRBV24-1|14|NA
ATSDSDGRHYNEQF
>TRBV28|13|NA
ASTGQGTTNYGYT